What follows is one T cell receptor (beta chain) and its context. This record comes from a study of shared clonotypes between healthy human individuals. CDR3 size: 15 residues. Germline assignment: CDR1 SNHLY and CDR2 FYNNEI. Trimming left V 3 bases short and J 7 bases short, with 18 bases between. Sequencing of unsorted PBMC DNA was carried out using ten immunoSEQ deep assay plates. Using immunoSEQ multiplex PCR, the repertoire was profiled, and TCRdb retains in-frame clones only, with some absent. This sample has 500,000 to 650,000 clones; around 78% occur once, and the top ten carry around 12%. Sequencing was carried out using PBMCs. This receptor was obtained from a woman aged 40 to 55 in good health. Some clones in this sample may be carry-over from other donors' samples. The rearrangement joins TRBV2 to TRBJ1-1; D is unresolved. CDR3 nucleotides: TGTGCCAGCAGTGAGCCCGTTATGGGGTATAGTGAAGCTTTCTTT. Translation gives CASSEPVMGYSEAFF.